These T cell receptor beta chains were read from a single sample in a study of identical twins. TCRdb redid the calling of the 5' RACE reads with MiXCR, one entry per CDR3 protein. Of approximately 680,000 distinct CDR3 sequences listed, roughly 7.1% are singletons. These data also featured in a second study, about yellow fever vaccine responses in identical twins.

Sequencing was performed on PBMCs. The source is a woman aged 18-30 years in good health. The CDR3 runs from the conserved cysteine through the conserved F or W. D genes are given only for firm matches. Not every row has a clone size; where given, it reads once, few, many or a size class.

J	D	V	size	CDR3	DNA
TRBJ2-2	.	TRBV12-3/TRBV12-4	few	CASSRRGELFF	TGTGCCAGCAGCCGAAGGGGGGAGCTGTTTTTT
TRBJ2-5	.	TRBV7-2	.	CASSLASTLGETQYF	TGTGCCAGCAGCTTAGCGTCCACCCTCGGGGAGACCCAGTACTTC
TRBJ2-7	.	TRBV20-1	.	CSAQIRDSPSYEQYF	TGCAGTGCTCAAATCCGGGACTCCCCCTCCTACGAGCAGTACTTC
TRBJ2-7	.	TRBV12-3/TRBV12-4	few	CASTRDSWEQYF	TGTGCCAGCACCCGGGATTCTTGGGAGCAGTACTTC
TRBJ2-1	TRBD2	TRBV5-5	many	CASSLKPSGGVSYNEQFF	TGTGCCAGCAGCTTGAAGCCCAGCGGGGGGGTTTCCTACAATGAGCAGTTCTTC
TRBJ2-2	TRBD2	TRBV6-2/TRBV6-3	.	CASMRLANTGELFF	TGTGCCAGCATGCGACTAGCGAATACCGGGGAGCTGTTTTTT
TRBJ2-7	.	TRBV28	.	CASSLPQRITQYF	TGTGCCAGCAGTTTGCCCCAACGGATCACGCAGTACTTC
TRBJ2-3	.	TRBV10-3	many	CAISDRGTDTQYF	TGTGCCATCAGTGACAGGGGCACAGATACGCAGTATTTT
TRBJ2-7	TRBD2	TRBV5-5	.	CASRSSGTYEQYF	TGTGCCAGCCGATCTAGCGGGACGTACGAGCAGTACTTC
TRBJ2-7	.	TRBV10-3	.	CAISGGISSYEQYF	TGTGCCATCAGTGGCGGGATTAGCTCCTACGAGCAGTACTTC
TRBJ2-6	TRBD1	TRBV13	few	CASSLGRGQGANVLTF	TGTGCCAGCAGCTTAGGCAGGGGGCAAGGGGCCAACGTCCTGACTTTC
TRBJ2-7	TRBD2	TRBV7-2	.	CASSHGLARIKHYEQYF	TGTGCCAGCAGCCACGGACTAGCGAGAATAAAACACTACGAGCAGTACTTC
TRBJ2-3	.	TRBV19	.	CASSIEGSDTQYF	TGTGCCAGTAGTATAGAGGGTTCGGATACGCAGTATTTT
TRBJ2-7	.	TRBV7-9	many	CASSFPWDTKTF	TGTGCCAGCAGCTTTCCGTGGGACACCAAGACCTTC
TRBJ2-3	TRBD2	TRBV10-3	few	CAITGTSGSTDTQYF	TGTGCCATCACTGGGACTAGCGGATCCACAGATACGCAGTATTTT
TRBJ1-1	TRBD1	TRBV20-1	.	CSAPGTGALNTEAFF	TGCAGTGCTCCCGGGACAGGGGCACTGAACACTGAAGCTTTCTTT
TRBJ1-1	.	TRBV12-3/TRBV12-4	many	CASRAGKGNTEAFF	TGTGCCAGCAGAGCAGGGAAGGGGAACACTGAAGCTTTCTTT
TRBJ1-3	.	TRBV6-1	few	CASSGGFVSGNTIYF	TGTGCCAGCTCGGGCGGCTTCGTCTCTGGAAACACCATATATTTT
TRBJ2-7	TRBD1	TRBV5-1	many	CASSSRGTENYEQYF	TGCGCCAGCAGCTCCAGGGGGACAGAGAACTACGAGCAGTACTTC
TRBJ1-1	TRBD1	TRBV12-3/TRBV12-4	few	CASSTIPGQGNTEAFF	TGTGCCAGCAGTACAATCCCGGGACAGGGAAACACTGAAGCTTTCTTT
TRBJ2-2	TRBD2	TRBV4-2	many	CASSQWLAGVTGELFF	TGTGCCAGCAGCCAATGGCTAGCGGGAGTTACCGGGGAGCTGTTTTTT
TRBJ2-7	.	TRBV3-1	.	CASSQGPGVREQYF	TGTGCCAGCAGCCAAGGGCCGGGAGTAAGGGAGCAGTACTTC
TRBJ2-3	TRBD2	TRBV20-1	few	CSARPGEGGNTDTQYF	TGCAGTGCTAGACCCGGGGAGGGTGGGAACACAGATACGCAGTATTTT
TRBJ2-5	TRBD2	TRBV20-1	few	CSAPRQGRGGETQYF	TGCAGTGCTCCACGGCAAGGGCGGGGGGGAGAGACCCAGTACTTC
TRBJ2-1	.	TRBV15	many	CATSRDQGPGEQFF	TGTGCCACCAGCAGAGATCAGGGTCCGGGAGAGCAGTTCTTC
TRBJ2-7	.	TRBV4-1	many	CASSQDPGVYEQYF	TGCGCCAGCAGCCAAGATCCGGGAGTTTACGAGCAGTACTTC
TRBJ2-1	.	TRBV6-4	.	CASSDSGRRNEQFF	TGTGCCAGCAGTGACTCTGGCAGGAGGAATGAGCAGTTCTTC